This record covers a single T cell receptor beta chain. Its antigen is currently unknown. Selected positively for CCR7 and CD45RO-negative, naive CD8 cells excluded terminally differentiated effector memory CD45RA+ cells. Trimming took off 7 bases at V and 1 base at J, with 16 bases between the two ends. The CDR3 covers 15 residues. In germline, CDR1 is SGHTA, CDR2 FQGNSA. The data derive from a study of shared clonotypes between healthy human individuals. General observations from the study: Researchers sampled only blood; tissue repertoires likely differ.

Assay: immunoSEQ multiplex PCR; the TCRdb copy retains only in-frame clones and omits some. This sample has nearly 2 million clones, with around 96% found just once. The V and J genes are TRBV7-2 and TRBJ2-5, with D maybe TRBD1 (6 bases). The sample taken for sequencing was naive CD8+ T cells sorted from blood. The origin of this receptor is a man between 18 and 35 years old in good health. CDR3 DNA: TGTGCCAGCACCCATTCAGGGGACCCCCAAGAGACCCAGTACTTC. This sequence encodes CASTHSGDPQETQYF.